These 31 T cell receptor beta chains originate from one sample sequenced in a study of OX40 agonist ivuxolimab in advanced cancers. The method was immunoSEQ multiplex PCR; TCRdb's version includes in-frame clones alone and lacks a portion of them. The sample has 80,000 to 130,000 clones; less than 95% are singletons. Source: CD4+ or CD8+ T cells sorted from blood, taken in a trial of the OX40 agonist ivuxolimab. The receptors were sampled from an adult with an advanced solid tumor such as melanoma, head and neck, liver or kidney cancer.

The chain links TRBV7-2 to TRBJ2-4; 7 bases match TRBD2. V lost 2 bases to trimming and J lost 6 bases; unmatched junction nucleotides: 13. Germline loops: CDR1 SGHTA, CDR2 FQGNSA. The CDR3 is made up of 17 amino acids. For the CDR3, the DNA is TGTGCCAGCAGCTTATTGGGGGAGGGCCCTAGCGGAAACATTCAGTACTTC. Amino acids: CASSLLGEGPSGNIQYF.

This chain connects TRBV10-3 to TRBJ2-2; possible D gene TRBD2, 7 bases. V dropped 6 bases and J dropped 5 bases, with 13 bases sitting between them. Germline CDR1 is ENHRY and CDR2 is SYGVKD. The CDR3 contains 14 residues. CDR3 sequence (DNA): TGTGCCATCAGCCTAGGGGGAGGGACCGGGGAGCTGTTTTTT. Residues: CAISLGGGTGELFF.

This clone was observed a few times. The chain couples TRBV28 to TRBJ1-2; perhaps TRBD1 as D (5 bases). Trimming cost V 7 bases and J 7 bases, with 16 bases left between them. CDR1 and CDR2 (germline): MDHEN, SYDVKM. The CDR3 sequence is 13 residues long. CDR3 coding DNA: TGTGCCAGCAAAGGGCGGGGGAAAAGTGGCTACACCTTC. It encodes CASKGRGKSGYTF.

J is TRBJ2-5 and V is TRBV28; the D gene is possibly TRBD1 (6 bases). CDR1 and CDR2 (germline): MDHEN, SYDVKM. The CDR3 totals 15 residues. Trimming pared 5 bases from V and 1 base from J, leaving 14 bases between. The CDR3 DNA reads TGTGCCAGCAGTCCCCGGCGACAGGTCCAAGAGACCCAGTACTTC. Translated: CASSPRRQVQETQYF.

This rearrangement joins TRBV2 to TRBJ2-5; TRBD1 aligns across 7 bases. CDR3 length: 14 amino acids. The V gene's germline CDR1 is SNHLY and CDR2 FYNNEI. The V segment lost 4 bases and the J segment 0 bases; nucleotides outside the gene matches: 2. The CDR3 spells CASSGDRYQETQYF. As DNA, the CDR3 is TGTGCCAGCAGTGGGGACAGATACCAAGAGACCCAGTACTTC.

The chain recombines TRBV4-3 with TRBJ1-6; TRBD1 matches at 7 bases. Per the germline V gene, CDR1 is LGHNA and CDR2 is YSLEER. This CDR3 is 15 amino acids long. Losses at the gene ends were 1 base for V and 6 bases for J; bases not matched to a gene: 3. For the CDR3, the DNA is TGCGCCAGCAGCCAAGGGACAGGAGTTAATTCACCCCTCCACTTT. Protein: CASSQGTGVNSPLHF.

CDR3 in amino acids: CASSIYSYGYTF. DNA of the CDR3: TGTGCCAGCAGCATTTACAGCTATGGCTACACCTTC. The rearrangement links TRBV28 to TRBJ1-2; D gene unclear. The CDR3 sequence is 12 residues long. Deletions cut 6 bases from V and 4 bases from J, with 9 bases between. CDR1 is MDHEN and CDR2 is SYDVKM in the germline V gene.

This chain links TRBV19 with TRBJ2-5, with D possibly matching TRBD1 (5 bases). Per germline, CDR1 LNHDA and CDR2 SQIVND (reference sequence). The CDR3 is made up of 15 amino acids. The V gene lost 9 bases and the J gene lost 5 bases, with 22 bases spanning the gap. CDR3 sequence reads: CASSRTPPSRETQYF. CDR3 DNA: TGTGCCAGCTCCCGGACACCCCCTTCCCGGGAGACCCAGTACTTC.

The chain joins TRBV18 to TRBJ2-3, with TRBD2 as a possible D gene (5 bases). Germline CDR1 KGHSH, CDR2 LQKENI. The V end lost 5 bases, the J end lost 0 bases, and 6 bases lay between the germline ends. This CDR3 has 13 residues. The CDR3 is CASSRTSTDTQYF. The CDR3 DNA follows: TGTGCCAGCTCAAGGACTAGCACAGATACGCAGTATTTT.

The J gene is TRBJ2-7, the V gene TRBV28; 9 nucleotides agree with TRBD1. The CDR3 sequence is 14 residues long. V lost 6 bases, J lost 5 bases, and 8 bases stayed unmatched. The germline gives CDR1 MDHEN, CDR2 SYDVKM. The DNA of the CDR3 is TGTGCCAGCAGCCTTTTCGGACAGGGGCACGAGCAGTACTTC. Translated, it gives CASSLFGQGHEQYF.

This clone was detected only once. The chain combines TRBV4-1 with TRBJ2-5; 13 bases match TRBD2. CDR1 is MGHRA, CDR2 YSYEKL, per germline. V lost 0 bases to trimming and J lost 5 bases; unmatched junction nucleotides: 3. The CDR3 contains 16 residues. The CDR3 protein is CASSQEWTSGSETQYF. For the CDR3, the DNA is TGCGCCAGCAGCCAAGAATGGACTAGCGGGAGTGAGACCCAGTACTTC.

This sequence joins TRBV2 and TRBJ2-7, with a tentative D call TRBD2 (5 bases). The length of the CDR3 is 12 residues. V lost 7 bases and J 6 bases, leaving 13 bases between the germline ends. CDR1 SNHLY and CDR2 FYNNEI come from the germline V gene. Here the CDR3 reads CASKVGGPEQYF. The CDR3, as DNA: TGTGCCAGCAAGGTCGGCGGGCCCGAGCAGTACTTC.

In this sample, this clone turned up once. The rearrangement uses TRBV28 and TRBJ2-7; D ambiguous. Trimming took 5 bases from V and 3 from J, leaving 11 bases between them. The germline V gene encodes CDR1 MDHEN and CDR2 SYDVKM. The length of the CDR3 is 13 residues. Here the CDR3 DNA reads TGTGCCAGCAGTCCCCAACTTGGCTACGAGCAGTACTTC. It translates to CASSPQLGYEQYF.

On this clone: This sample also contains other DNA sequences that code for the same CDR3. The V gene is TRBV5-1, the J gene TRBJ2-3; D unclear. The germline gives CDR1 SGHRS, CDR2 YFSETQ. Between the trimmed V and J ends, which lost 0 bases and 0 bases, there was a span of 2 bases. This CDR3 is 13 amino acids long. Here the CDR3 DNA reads TGCGCCAGCAGCTTGGCTAGCACAGATACGCAGTATTTT. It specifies CASSLASTDTQYF.

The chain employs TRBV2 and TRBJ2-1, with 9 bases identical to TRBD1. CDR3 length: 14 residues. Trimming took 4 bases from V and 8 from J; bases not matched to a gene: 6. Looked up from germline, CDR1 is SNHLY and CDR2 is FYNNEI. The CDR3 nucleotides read TGTGCCAGCAGTGCCGGGACAGGGAGCTATGAGCAGTTCTTC. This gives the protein CASSAGTGSYEQFF.

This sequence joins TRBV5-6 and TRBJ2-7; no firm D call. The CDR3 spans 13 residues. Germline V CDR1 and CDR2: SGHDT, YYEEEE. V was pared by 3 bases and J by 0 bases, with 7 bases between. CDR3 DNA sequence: TGTGCCAGCAGCTCTATGGACTCCTACGAGCAGTACTTC. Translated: CASSSMDSYEQYF.

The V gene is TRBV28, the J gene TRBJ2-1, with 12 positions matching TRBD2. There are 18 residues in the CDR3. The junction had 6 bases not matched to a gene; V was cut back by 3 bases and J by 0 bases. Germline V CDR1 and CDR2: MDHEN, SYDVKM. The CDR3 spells CASSLSSGRAGSYNEQFF. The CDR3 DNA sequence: TGTGCCAGCAGTTTGTCTAGCGGGAGGGCAGGCTCCTACAATGAGCAGTTCTTC. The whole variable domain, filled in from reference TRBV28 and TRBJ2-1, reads DVKVTQSSRYLVKRTGEKVFLECVQDMDHENMFWYRQDPGLGLRLIYFSYDVKMKEKGDIPEGYSVSREKKERFSLILESASTNQTSMYLCASSLSSGRAGSYNEQFFGPGTRLTVL.

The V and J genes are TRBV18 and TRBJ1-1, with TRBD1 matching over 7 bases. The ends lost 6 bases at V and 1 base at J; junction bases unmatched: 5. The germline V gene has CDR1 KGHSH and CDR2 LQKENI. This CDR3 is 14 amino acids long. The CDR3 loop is CASSGQVQNTEAFF. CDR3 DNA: TGTGCCAGCTCCGGACAGGTTCAGAACACTGAAGCTTTCTTT.

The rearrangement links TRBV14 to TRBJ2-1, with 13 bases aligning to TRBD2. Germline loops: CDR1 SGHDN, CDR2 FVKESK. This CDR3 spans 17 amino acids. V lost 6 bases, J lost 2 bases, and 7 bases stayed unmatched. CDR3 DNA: TGTGCCAGCAGTGGGACTAGCGGGATATTTACCTACAATGAGCAGTTCTTC. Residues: CASSGTSGIFTYNEQFF.

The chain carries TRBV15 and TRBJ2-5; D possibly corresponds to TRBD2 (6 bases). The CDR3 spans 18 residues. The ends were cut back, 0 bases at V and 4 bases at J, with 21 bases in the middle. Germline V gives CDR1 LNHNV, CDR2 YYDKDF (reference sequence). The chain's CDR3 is CATSRDVSGSPPAETQYF. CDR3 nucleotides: TGTGCCACCAGCAGAGATGTAAGCGGGTCACCCCCCGCAGAGACCCAGTACTTC.

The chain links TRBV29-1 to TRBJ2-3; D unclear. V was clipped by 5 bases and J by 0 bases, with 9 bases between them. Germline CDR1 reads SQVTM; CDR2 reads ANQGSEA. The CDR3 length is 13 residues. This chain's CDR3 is CSVWSRSTDTQYF. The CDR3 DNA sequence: TGCAGCGTTTGGAGTCGTAGCACAGATACGCAGTATTTT.

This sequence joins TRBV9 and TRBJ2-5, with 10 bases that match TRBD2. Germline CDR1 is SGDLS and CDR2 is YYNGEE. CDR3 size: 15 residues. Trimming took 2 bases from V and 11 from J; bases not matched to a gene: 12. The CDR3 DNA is TGTGCCAGCAGCGTGGGGAGTATAGCGGGAGGAGAGCAGTACTTC. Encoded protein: CASSVGSIAGGEQYF.

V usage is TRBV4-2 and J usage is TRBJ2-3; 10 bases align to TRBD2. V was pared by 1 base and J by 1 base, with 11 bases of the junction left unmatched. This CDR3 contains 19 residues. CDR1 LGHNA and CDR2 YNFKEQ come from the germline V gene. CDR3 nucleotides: TGTGCCAGCAGCCAAGGTCTAGCGGGAGCGTTCGAGGGCACAGATACGCAGTATTTT. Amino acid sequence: CASSQGLAGAFEGTDTQYF.

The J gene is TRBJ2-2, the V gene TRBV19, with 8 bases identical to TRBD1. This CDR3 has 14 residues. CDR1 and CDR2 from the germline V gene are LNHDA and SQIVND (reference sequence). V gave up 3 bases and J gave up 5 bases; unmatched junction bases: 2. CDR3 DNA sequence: TGTGCCAGTAGTATTCAGGGGGCTACCGGGGAGCTGTTTTTT. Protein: CASSIQGATGELFF.

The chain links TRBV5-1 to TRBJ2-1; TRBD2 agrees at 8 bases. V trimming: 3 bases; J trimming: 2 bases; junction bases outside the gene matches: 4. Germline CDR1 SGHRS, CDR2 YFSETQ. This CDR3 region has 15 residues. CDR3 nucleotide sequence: TGCGCCAGCAGCTCCACTAGCGGCGCCTACAATGAGCAGTTCTTC. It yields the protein CASSSTSGAYNEQFF.

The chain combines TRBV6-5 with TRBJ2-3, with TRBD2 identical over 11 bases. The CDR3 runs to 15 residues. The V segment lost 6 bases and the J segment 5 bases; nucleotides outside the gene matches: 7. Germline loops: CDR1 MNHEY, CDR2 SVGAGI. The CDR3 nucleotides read TGTGCCAGCAGAAGTAGCGGGAGGGTGGTAGATACGCAGTATTTT. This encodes CASRSSGRVVDTQYF.

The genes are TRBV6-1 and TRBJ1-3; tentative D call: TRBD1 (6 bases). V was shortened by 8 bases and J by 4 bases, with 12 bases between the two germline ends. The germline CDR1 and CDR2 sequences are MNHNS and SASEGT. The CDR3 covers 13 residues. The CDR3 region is CASRDNRGNTIYF. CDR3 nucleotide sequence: TGTGCCAGCCGGGACAACCGCGGAAACACCATATATTTT.

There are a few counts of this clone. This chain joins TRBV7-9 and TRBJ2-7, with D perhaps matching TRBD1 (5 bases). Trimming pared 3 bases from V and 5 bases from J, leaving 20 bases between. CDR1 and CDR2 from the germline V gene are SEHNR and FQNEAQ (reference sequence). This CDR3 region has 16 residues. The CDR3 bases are TGTGCCAGCAGCTTTCGTAGGGGAAGAACTCGGGACGAGCAGTACTTC. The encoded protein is CASSFRRGRTRDEQYF.

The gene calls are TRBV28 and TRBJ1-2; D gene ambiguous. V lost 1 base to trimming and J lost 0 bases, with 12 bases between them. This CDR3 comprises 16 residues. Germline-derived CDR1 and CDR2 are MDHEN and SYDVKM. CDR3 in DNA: TGTGCCAGCAGTTTATACGATTCGGTGTCTAACTATGGCTACACCTTC. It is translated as CASSLYDSVSNYGYTF.

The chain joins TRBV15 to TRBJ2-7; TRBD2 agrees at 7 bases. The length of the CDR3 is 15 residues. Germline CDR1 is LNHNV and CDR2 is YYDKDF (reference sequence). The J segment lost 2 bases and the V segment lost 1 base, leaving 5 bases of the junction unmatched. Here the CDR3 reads CATSRGGGGTYEQYF. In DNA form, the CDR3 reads TGTGCCACCAGCAGAGGTGGGGGGGGAACCTACGAGCAGTACTTC.

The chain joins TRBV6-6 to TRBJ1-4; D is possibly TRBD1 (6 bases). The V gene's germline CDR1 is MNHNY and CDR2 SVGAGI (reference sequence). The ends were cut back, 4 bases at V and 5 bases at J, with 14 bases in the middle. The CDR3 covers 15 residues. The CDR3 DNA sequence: TGTGCCAGCAGTTCGCAGGGGCTTTCCAATGAAAAACTGTTTTTT. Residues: CASSSQGLSNEKLFF.